The 25 T cell receptor beta chains reported below all come from one sample, sequenced in a study of blood T cell repertoires in COVID-19. Repertoires were generated with immunoSEQ multiplex PCR, while TCRdb's copy carries only in-frame clones and drops some. This sample has about 80,000 clones, with roughly 87% found just once. The sequenced material came from peripheral blood. The source is a man aged 70 or older with acute or convalescent COVID-19.

The chain recombines TRBV28 with TRBJ2-7; D may be TRBD2 (6 bases). Trimming removed 3 bases from V and 4 bases from J, with 16 bases in between. The CDR3 is 15 amino acids. Per germline, CDR1 MDHEN and CDR2 SYDVKM. CDR3 bases: TGTGCCAGCAGTTTCCGGAGGGGAGCAGTTTACGAGCAGTACTTC. It codes for CASSFRRGAVYEQYF.

The CDR3 nucleotides are TGCGCCAGCAGCGTACGGATGTCAGGGGCCCCCGAGCAGTACTTC. Protein sequence: CASSVRMSGAPEQYF. The chain employs TRBV5-1 and TRBJ2-7; perhaps TRBD1 as D (6 bases). V was pared by 4 bases and J by 6 bases, with 20 bases between. Looked up from germline, CDR1 is SGHRS and CDR2 is YFSETQ. The CDR3 extends over 15 amino acids.

This clone was detected only once. This chain connects TRBV7-2 to TRBJ2-7, with 9 positions matching TRBD2. In germline, CDR1 is SGHTA, CDR2 FQGNSA. This CDR3 is 14 amino acids long. The ends lost 3 bases at V and 3 bases at J; junction bases unmatched: 3. The CDR3 here is CASSFTSGLYEQYF. CDR3 DNA sequence: TGTGCCAGCAGCTTCACTAGCGGGCTCTACGAGCAGTACTTC.

In regard to this clone: As the CDR3 is not closed by the conserved phenylalanine or tryptophan, this likely results from a read error. The DNA is left out, because the CDR3 cannot be placed on it with certainty; the CDR3 is given as TCRdb lists it. J is TRBJ2-7 and V is TRBV18; the table gives TRBD1 as D, unverified against the DNA. The CDR3 is 12 amino acids in total, end residues counted. Per the germline V gene, CDR1 is KGHSH and CDR2 is LQKENI. CDR3 sequence: CASSPPQGPSVY.

This clone appeared a single time. The chain joins TRBV5-4 to TRBJ2-5, with D tentatively TRBD1 (6 bases). This CDR3 has 15 amino acids. V was clipped by 2 bases and J by 3 bases, with 14 bases between them. CDR1 is SGHNT and CDR2 is YYREEE in the germline V gene (reference sequence). The CDR3 loop is CASSLGTPGKETQYF. The CDR3 region has the DNA TGTGCCAGCAGCTTAGGGACACCTGGTAAAGAGACCCAGTACTTC.

This sequence joins TRBV2 and TRBJ2-5; 7 bases align to TRBD2. CDR1 is SNHLY and CDR2 is FYNNEI in the germline V gene. The V and J ends lost 10 bases and 2 bases, in that order; junction bases with no gene match: 10. This CDR3 is built from 14 residues. The CDR3: CATSERGLQETQYF. The DNA for the CDR3 is TGTGCCACCAGCGAACGGGGACTACAAGAGACCCAGTACTTC.

Only one count was recorded for this clone. J is TRBJ2-7 and V is TRBV5-1; D might be TRBD2 (7 bases). The CDR3 is made up of 14 amino acids. V lost 4 bases to trimming and J lost 5 bases, with 16 bases between them. Germline CDR1 and CDR2: SGHRS and YFSETQ. The CDR3 region is CASSNTAGADEQYF. CDR3 nucleotide sequence: TGCGCCAGCAGCAATACCGCGGGGGCTGACGAGCAGTACTTC.

The CDR3 DNA sequence: TGTGCCAGCATCCCCGGCCGGAGGGGAAACACCATATATTTT. Its protein is CASIPGRRGNTIYF. The rearrangement links TRBV28 to TRBJ1-3, with D hard to call. V lost 7 bases and J 4 bases, leaving 14 bases between the germline ends. Germline CDR1 and CDR2: MDHEN and SYDVKM. CDR3 length equals 14 residues.

The chain recombines TRBV5-1 with TRBJ1-1; D ambiguous. Germline CDR1 is SGHRS and CDR2 is YFSETQ. The ends were cut back, 2 bases at V and 0 bases at J, with 11 bases in the middle. The CDR3 is 15 amino acids. Here the CDR3 DNA reads TGCGCCAGCAGCTTACGTACAGATATGAACACTGAAGCTTTCTTT. This translates into CASSLRTDMNTEAFF.

The DNA for the CDR3 is TGCGCCAGCAGCCATGGGGGACAGGATCAGCCCCAGCATTTT. It is translated as CASSHGGQDQPQHF. J is TRBJ1-5 and V is TRBV5-1; 8 bases agree with TRBD1. The germline CDR1 and CDR2 sequences are SGHRS and YFSETQ. The CDR3 totals 14 residues. V shed 4 bases and J 5 bases; nucleotides not matched to a gene: 5.

CDR3 DNA: TGTGCCAGTTGCGGGACTAGCTCCTACAATGAGCAGTTCTTC. This gives the protein CASCGTSSYNEQFF. V is TRBV6-6 and J is TRBJ2-1; 8 nucleotides match TRBD2. This CDR3 region has 14 residues. CDR1 is MNHNY, CDR2 SVGAGI, per germline (reference sequence). Trimming took 9 bases from V and 0 from J; bases not matched to a gene: 4.

V gene TRBV9 combines with J gene TRBJ2-1, with D perhaps TRBD2 (5 bases). The CDR3 extends over 15 amino acids. The V gene lost 0 bases and the J gene lost 5 bases, with 12 bases spanning the gap. Germline-derived CDR1 and CDR2 are SGDLS and YYNGEE. The CDR3 spells CASSVGGVTNNEQFF. The CDR3 coding sequence is TGTGCCAGCAGCGTAGGGGGAGTTACCAACAATGAGCAGTTCTTC.

The rearrangement joins TRBV5-1 to TRBJ1-1; tentative D call: TRBD1 (6 bases). Trimming stripped 5 bases from V and 0 bases from J, with 14 bases between. Germline-derived CDR1 and CDR2 are SGHRS and YFSETQ. The CDR3 is 15 residues long. The CDR3, as DNA: TGCGCCAGCAGAGAGGCTGGGGGCATGAACACTGAAGCTTTCTTT. Its translation is CASREAGGMNTEAFF.

To note about this clone: The junction does not match germline at one end; this may be a read error. V usage is TRBV24-1 and J usage is TRBJ2-1; TRBD1 agrees at 7 bases. The CDR3 totals 13 residues. The germline gives CDR1 KGHDR, CDR2 SFDVKD. The CDR3 DNA reads TGTGCCACCAGTGTCCCAGGGGGACAGACACTGCTCTTC. Amino acid sequence: CATSVPGGQTLLF.

The chain employs TRBV19 and TRBJ1-5; D is unclear. Germline CDR1 and CDR2: LNHDA and SQIVND (reference sequence). CDR3 length: 15 residues. Trimming cost V 3 bases and J 3 bases, with 12 bases left between them. CDR3 loop: CASSMYRVTNQPQHF. Here the CDR3 DNA reads TGTGCCAGTAGTATGTACAGAGTCACCAATCAGCCCCAGCATTTT.

The chain uses TRBV3-1 (or the pseudogene TRBV3-2) and TRBJ2-5; TRBD1 matches at 7 bases. Germline V lookup: CDR1 LGHDT, CDR2 YNNKEL (reference sequence). V lost 0 bases, J lost 9 bases, and 10 bases stayed unmatched. CDR3 length: 15 amino acids. In DNA form, the CDR3 reads TGTGCCAGCAGCCAAGATCGGACAGGTCCTAGGGCCCAGTACTTC. Translating it yields CASSQDRTGPRAQYF.

This clone was recorded only once. The J gene is TRBJ2-7, the V gene TRBV2, with 9 bases fitting TRBD1. The CDR3 has 16 residues. Germline V gene sequence: CDR1 SNHLY, CDR2 FYNNEI. The V segment lost 3 bases and the J segment 2 bases; nucleotides outside the gene matches: 8. The CDR3, as DNA: TGTGCCAGCAGTGAGGGTGGTTGGGACAGGGCCTACGAGCAGTACTTC. Translating gives CASSEGGWDRAYEQYF. Based on the CDR3 plus reference TRBV2 and TRBJ2-7, the full variable domain is EPEVTQTPSHQVTQMGQEVILRCVPISNHLYFYWYRQILGQKVEFLVSFYNNEISEKSEIFDDQFSVERPDGSNFTLKIRSTKLEDSAMYFCASSEGGWDRAYEQYFGPGTRLTVT.

The chain couples TRBV6-5 to TRBJ2-5; D is unclear. The CDR3 covers 13 residues. Trimming stripped 6 bases from V and 4 bases from J, with 12 bases between. Looked up from germline, CDR1 is MNHEY and CDR2 is SVGAGI. CDR3 nucleotides: TGTGCCAGCAGCCCCGGTTACAGAGAGACCCAGTACTTC. Amino acids: CASSPGYRETQYF.

This chain links TRBV5-1 with TRBJ2-4; 9 positions match TRBD1. Germline V gene data show CDR1 as SGHRS and CDR2 as YFSETQ. Unmatched junction bases numbered 10, after V lost 4 bases and J lost 2 bases. This CDR3 has 17 residues. Here the CDR3 reads CASSPRGTGRTKNIQYF. In nucleotides, the CDR3 is TGCGCCAGCAGCCCCAGGGGGACAGGGAGGACCAAAAACATTCAGTACTTC. Full variable domain (remainder filled in from reference TRBV5-1 and TRBJ2-4): KAGVTQTPRYLIKTRGQQVTLSCSPISGHRSVSWYQQTPGQGLQFLFEYFSETQRNKGNFPGRFSGRQFSNSRSEMNVSTLELGDSALYLCASSPRGTGRTKNIQYFGAGTRLSVL.

The V and J genes are TRBV12-3 or TRBV12-4 and TRBJ2-3; D might be TRBD1 (5 bases). The CDR3 loop spans 12 amino acids. Trimming shortened V by 5 bases and J by 3 bases, and 6 bases separated the two germline ends. For the CDR3, the DNA is TGTGCCAGCAGTCGACAGACAGATACGCAGTATTTT. Its translation is CASSRQTDTQYF.

The chain's CDR3 is CASSLETSGARGYTF. CDR3 bases: TGTGCCAGCAGCTTGGAAACTTCAGGGGCGCGGGGCTACACCTTC. The V gene is TRBV7-2, the J gene TRBJ1-2; TRBD1 is a possible D gene (6 bases). The ends were cut back, 3 bases at V and 8 bases at J, with 19 bases in the middle. CDR1 and CDR2 from the germline V gene are SGHTA and FQGNSA. The CDR3 totals 15 residues.

V gene TRBV28 combines with J gene TRBJ2-7, with D possibly being TRBD1 (5 bases). The CDR3 runs to 14 residues. CDR1 is MDHEN, CDR2 SYDVKM, per germline. V lost 5 bases and J 3 bases, leaving 14 bases between the germline ends. This CDR3 reads CASSLQAVRYEQYF. The CDR3 coding sequence is TGTGCCAGCAGTCTACAGGCGGTTCGCTACGAGCAGTACTTC.

The CDR3 nucleotides read TGTGCCAGCAGCTTGTGGCACGGGTTCGACTATGGCTACACCTTC. The encoded protein is CASSLWHGFDYGYTF. J is TRBJ1-2 and V is TRBV5-6; no clear D. Trimming stripped 1 base from V and 3 bases from J, with 13 bases between. Germline V gives CDR1 SGHDT, CDR2 YYEEEE. The CDR3 sequence is 15 residues long. Using reference TRBV5-6 and TRBJ1-2 for the parts outside the CDR3, the full variable domain is DAGVTQSPTHLIKTRGQQVTLRCSPKSGHDTVSWYQQALGQGPQFIFQYYEEEERQRGNFPDRFSGHQFPNYSSELNVNALLLGDSALYLCASSLWHGFDYGYTFGSGTRLTVV.

In this sample, this clone turned up once. The chain joins TRBV11-2 to TRBJ2-7; D is undetermined. Germline V lookup: CDR1 SGHAT, CDR2 FQNNGV. Trimming took off 5 bases at V and 2 bases at J, with 16 bases between the two ends. CDR3 length equals 15 residues. This chain's CDR3 is CASSRGIGLTYEQYF. In DNA, the CDR3 is TGTGCCAGCAGCCGAGGCATCGGGTTAACCTACGAGCAGTACTTC.

The J gene is TRBJ1-5, the V gene TRBV29-1, with D unresolved. V gave up 4 bases and J gave up 2 bases, with 6 bases separating them. The CDR3 spans 12 residues. Germline CDR1 is SQVTM and CDR2 is ANQGSEA. In DNA, the CDR3 is TGCAGCGTTGGGTCAGGCAATCAGCCCCAGCATTTT. This codes for CSVGSGNQPQHF.